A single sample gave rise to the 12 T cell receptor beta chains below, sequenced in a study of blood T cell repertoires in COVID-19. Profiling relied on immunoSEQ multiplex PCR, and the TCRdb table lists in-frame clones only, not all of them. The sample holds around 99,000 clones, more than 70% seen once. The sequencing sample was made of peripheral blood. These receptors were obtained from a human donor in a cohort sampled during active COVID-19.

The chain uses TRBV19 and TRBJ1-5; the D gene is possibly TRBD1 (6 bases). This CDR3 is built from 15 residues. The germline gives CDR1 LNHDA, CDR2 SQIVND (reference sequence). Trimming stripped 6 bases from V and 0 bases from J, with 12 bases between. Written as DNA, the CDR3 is TGTGCCAGTAGCCAGGACAGATATAGCAATCAGCCCCAGCATTTT. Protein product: CASSQDRYSNQPQHF.

The CDR3 sequence is CASSLSRTGLYTEAFF. CDR3 DNA sequence: TGTGCCAGCAGTCTCTCAAGGACAGGGTTGTACACTGAAGCTTTCTTT. V gene TRBV27 combines with J gene TRBJ1-1; TRBD1 agrees at 8 bases. Germline V gives CDR1 MNHEY, CDR2 SMNVEV (reference sequence). The CDR3 consists of 16 residues. Unmatched junction bases numbered 11, after V lost 5 bases and J lost 3 bases.

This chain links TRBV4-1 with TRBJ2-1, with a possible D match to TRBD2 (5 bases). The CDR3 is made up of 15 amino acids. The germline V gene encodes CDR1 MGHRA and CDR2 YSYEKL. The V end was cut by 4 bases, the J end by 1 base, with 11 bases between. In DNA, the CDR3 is TGCGCCAGCAGCCTAGGACTTCAATCCTACAATGAGCAGTTCTTC. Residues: CASSLGLQSYNEQFF.

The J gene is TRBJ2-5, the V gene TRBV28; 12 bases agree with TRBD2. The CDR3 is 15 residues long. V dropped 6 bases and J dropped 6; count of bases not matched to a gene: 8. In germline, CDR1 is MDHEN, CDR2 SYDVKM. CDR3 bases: TGTGCCAGCAGCTCGACTAGCGGGAGAGGGAAGACCCAGTACTTC. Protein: CASSSTSGRGKTQYF.

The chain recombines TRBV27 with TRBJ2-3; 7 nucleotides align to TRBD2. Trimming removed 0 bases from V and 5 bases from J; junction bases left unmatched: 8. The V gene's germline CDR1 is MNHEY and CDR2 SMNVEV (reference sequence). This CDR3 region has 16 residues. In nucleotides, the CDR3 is TGTGCCAGCAGTTTATCCGGGAGCGGGATAAGAGATACGCAGTATTTT. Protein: CASSLSGSGIRDTQYF.

CDR3 in amino acids: CASSVVWGGDTQYF. The CDR3, as DNA: TGTGCCAGCAGCGTAGTCTGGGGAGGAGATACGCAGTATTTT. This sequence joins TRBV9 and TRBJ2-3, with D possibly TRBD2 on 6 matching bases. This CDR3 spans 14 amino acids. The germline V gene has CDR1 SGDLS and CDR2 YYNGEE. V shed 0 bases and J shed 5 bases, with 10 bases lying between them.

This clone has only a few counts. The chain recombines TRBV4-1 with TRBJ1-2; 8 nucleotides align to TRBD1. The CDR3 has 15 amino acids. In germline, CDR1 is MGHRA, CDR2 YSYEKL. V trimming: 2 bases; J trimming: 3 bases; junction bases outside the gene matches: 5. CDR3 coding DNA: TGCGCCAGCAGCCAATCGGGACAGGTAGACTATGGCTACACCTTC. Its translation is CASSQSGQVDYGYTF.

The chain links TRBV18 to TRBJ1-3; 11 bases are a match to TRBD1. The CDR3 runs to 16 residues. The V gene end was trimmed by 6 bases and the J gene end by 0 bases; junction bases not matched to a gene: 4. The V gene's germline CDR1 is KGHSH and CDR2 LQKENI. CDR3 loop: CASSPGTGGSGNTIYF. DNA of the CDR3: TGTGCCAGCTCGCCAGGGACAGGGGGCTCTGGAAACACCATATATTTT.

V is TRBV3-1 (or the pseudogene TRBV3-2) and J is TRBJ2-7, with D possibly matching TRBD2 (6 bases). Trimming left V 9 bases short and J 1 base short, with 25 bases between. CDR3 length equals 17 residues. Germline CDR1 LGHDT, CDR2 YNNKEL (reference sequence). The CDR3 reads CARRSEGGHPVSYEQYV. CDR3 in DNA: TGTGCCAGAAGGTCGGAGGGCGGACACCCGGTTTCCTACGAGCAGTACGTC.

CDR3 region: CASSIGLALLGDTQYF. The CDR3 DNA is TGTGCCAGTAGTATAGGACTAGCCTTATTAGGAGATACGCAGTATTTT. J is TRBJ2-3 and V is TRBV19, with TRBD2 identical over 7 bases. Trimming removed 1 base from V and 5 bases from J; junction bases left unmatched: 9. This CDR3 has 16 residues. Germline values: CDR1 LNHDA, CDR2 SQIVND (reference sequence).

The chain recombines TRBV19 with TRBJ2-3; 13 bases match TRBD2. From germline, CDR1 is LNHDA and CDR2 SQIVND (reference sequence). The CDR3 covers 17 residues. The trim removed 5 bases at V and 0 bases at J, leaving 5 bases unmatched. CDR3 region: CASSPRLAGGSTDTQYF. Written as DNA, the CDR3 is TGTGCCAGTAGTCCTAGACTAGCGGGAGGTAGCACAGATACGCAGTATTTT.

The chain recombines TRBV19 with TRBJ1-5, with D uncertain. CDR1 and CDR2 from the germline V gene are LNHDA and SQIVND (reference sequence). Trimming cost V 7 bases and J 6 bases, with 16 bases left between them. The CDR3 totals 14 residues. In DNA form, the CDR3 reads TGTGCCAGTACCTCAGGAGGAGGTCCTCAGCCCCAGCATTTT. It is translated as CASTSGGGPQPQHF.